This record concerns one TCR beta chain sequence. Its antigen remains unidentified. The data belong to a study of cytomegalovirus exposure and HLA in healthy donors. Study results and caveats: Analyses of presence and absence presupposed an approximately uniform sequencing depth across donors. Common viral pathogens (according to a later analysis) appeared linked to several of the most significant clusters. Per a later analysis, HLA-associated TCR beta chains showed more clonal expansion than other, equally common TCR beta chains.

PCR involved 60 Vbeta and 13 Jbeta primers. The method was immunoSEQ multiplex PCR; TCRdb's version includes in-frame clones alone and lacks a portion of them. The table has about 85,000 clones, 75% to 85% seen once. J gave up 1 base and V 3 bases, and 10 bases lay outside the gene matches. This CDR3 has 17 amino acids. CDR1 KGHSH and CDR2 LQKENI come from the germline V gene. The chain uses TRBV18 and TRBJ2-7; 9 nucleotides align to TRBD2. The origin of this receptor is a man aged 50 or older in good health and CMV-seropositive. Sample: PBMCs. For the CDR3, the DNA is TGTGCCAGCTCACCCCCTACAACTAGCGGGTTTTCCTACGAGCAGTACTTC. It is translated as CASSPPTTSGFSYEQYF.